Ten or more counts support the clone carrying this TCR beta chain. These data come from a study of T cells in Graves' hyperthyroidism and ophthalmopathy. Each patient was aged 18 to 65 and had newly diagnosed hyperthyroidism of under 2 months' duration. RNA transcripts yielded amplified TCR beta CDR3 regions. During a first-round RT-PCR of the TCR CDR3, the HTBI primer set was used. TCRdb reprocessed the multiplex PCR reads via MiXCR and lists one record per CDR3 protein. Of some 370,000 distinct CDR3 sequences in the sample, roughly 17% were seen once. The germline gives CDR1 LNHDA, CDR2 SQIVND (reference sequence). The V gene lost 0 bases and the J gene lost 7 bases, with 22 bases spanning the gap. The CDR3 covers 18 residues.

The J gene is TRBJ2-4, the V gene TRBV19; D is perhaps TRBD1 (5 bases). Source material: blood. This sequence originates from a woman aged 25 to 39 with Graves' hyperthyroidism that later progressed to Graves' ophthalmopathy. CDR3 sequence: CASSIDLRGAGAINIQYF. In nucleotides, the CDR3 is TGTGCCAGTAGTATAGATCTAAGAGGCGCTGGGGCTATTAACATTCAGTACTTC.